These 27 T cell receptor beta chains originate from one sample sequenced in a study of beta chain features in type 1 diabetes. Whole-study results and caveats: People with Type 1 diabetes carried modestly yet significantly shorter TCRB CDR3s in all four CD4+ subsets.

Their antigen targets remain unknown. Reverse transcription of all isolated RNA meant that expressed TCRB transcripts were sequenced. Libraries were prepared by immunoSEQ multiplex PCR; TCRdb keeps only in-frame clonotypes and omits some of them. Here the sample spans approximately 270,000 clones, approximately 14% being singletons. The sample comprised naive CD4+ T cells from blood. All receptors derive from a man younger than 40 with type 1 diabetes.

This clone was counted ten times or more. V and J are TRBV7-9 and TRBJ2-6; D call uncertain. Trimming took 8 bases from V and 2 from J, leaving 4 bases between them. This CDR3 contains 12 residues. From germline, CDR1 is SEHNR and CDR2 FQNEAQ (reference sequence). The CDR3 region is CASLPGANVLTF. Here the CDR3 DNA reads TGTGCCAGCCTTCCTGGGGCCAACGTCCTGACTTTC.

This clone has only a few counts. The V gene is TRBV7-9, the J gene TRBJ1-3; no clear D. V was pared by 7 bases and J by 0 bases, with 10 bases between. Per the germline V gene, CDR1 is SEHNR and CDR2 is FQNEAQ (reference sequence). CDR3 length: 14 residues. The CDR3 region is CASISGSSGNTIYF. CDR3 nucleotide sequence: TGTGCCAGCATCTCCGGGAGCTCTGGAAACACCATATATTTT. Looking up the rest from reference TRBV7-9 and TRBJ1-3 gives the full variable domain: DTGVSQNPRHKITKRGQNVTFRCDPISEHNRLYWYRQTLGQGPEFLTYFQNEAQLEKSRLLSDRFSAERPKGSFSTLEIQRTEQGDSAMYLCASISGSSGNTIYFGEGSWLTVV.

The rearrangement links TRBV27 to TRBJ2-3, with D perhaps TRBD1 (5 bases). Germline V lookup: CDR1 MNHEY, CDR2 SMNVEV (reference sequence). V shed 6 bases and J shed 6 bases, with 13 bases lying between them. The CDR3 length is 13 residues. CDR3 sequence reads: CASSRLGADTQYF. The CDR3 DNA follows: TGTGCCAGCAGCCGTTTAGGGGCTGATACGCAGTATTTT.

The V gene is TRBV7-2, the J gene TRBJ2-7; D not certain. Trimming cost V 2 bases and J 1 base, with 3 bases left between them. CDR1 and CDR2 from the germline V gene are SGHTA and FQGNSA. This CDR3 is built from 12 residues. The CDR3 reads CASSLQSYEQYF. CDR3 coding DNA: TGTGCCAGCAGCTTACAGTCCTACGAGCAGTACTTC.

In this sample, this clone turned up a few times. The CDR3 spells CASSYRVETQYF. DNA of the CDR3: TGTGCCAGCAGTTACAGGGTGGAGACCCAGTACTTC. The chain is built from TRBV28 and TRBJ2-5, with D tentatively TRBD1 (6 bases). The V gene's germline CDR1 is MDHEN and CDR2 SYDVKM. Trimming stripped 4 bases from V and 5 bases from J, with 8 bases between. This CDR3 comprises 12 residues.

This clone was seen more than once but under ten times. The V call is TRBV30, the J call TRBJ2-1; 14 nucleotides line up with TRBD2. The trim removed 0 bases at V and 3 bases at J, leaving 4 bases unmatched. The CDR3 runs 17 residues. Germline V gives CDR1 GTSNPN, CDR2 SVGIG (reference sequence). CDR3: CAWSVGGTSGSYNEQFF. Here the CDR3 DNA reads TGTGCCTGGAGTGTTGGTGGGACTAGCGGGAGCTACAATGAGCAGTTCTTC.

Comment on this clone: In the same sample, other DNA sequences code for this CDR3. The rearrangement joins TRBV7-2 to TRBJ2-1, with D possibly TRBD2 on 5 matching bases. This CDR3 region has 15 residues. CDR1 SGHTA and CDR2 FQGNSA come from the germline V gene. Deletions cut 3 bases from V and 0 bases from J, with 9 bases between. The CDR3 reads CASSFSVSSYNEQFF. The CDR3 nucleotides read TGTGCCAGCAGCTTTAGCGTGAGCTCCTACAATGAGCAGTTCTTC.

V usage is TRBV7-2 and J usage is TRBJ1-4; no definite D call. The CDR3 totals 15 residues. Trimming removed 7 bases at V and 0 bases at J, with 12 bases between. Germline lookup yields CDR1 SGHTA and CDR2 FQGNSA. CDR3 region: CASTRSGTTNEKLFF. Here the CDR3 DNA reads TGTGCCAGCACTCGGAGCGGGACAACTAATGAAAAACTGTTTTTT. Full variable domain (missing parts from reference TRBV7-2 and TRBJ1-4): GAGVSQSPSNKVTEKGKDVELRCDPISGHTALYWYRQSLGQGLEFLIYFQGNSAPDKSGLPSDRFSAERTGGSVSTLTIQRTQQEDSAVYLCASTRSGTTNEKLFFGSGTQLSVL.

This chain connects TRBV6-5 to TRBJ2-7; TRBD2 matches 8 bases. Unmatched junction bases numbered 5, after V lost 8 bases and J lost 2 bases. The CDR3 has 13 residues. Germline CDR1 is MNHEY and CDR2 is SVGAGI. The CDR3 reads CASWSSGTYEQYF. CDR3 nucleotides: TGTGCCAGCTGGAGTAGCGGGACCTACGAGCAGTACTTC.

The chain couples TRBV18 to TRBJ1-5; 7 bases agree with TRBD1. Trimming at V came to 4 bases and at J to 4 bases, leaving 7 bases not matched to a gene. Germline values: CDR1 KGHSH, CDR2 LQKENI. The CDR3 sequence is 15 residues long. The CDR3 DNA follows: TGTGCCAGCTCACTCGGACAGGTGGGGAATCAGCCCCAGCATTTT. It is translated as CASSLGQVGNQPQHF.

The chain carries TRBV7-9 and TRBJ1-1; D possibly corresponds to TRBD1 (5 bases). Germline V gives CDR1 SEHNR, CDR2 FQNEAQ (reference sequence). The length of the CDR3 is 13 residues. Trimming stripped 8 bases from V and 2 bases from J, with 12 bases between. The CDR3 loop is CASLRGVNTEAFF. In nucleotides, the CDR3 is TGTGCCAGCTTGCGGGGGGTTAACACTGAAGCTTTCTTT.

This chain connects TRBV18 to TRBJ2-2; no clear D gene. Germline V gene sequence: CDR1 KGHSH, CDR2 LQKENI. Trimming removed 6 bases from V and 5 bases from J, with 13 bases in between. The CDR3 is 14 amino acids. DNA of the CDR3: TGTGCCAGCTCCGCCCGGATGGAGACCGGGGAGCTGTTTTTT. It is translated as CASSARMETGELFF.

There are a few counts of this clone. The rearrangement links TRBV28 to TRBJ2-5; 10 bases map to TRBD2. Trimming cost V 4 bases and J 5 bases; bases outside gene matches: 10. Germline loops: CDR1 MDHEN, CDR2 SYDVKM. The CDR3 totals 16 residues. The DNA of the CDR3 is TGTGCCAGCAGTTCACCGGGACTAGCGACTCAGGAGACCCAGTACTTC. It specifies CASSSPGLATQETQYF.

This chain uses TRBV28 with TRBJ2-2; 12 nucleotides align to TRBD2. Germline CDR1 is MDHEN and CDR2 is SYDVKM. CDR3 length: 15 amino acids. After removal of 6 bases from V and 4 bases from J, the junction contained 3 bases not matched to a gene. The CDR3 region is CASSSSGRATGELFF. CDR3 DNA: TGTGCCAGCAGCTCTAGCGGGAGGGCCACCGGGGAGCTGTTTTTT.

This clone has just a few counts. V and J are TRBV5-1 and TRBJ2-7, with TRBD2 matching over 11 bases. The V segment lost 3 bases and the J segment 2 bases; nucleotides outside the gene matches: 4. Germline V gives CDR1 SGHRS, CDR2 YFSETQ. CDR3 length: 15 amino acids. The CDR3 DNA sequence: TGCGCCAGCAGCTCACGACTAGCGGGAACCTACGAGCAGTACTTC. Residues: CASSSRLAGTYEQYF.

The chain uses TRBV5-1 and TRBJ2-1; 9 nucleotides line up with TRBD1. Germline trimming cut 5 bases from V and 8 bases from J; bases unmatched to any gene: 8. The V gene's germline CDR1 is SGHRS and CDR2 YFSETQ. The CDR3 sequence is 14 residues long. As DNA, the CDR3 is TGCGCCAGCAGGAGGGACAGGGAATTGGATGAGCAGTTCTTC. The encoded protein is CASRRDRELDEQFF.

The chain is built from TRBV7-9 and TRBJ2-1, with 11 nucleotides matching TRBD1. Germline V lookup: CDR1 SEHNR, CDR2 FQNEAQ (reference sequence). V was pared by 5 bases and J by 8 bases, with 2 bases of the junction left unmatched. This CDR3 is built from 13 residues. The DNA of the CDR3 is TGTGCCAGCAGCCGGACAGGGGGCGATGAGCAGTTCTTC. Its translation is CASSRTGGDEQFF.

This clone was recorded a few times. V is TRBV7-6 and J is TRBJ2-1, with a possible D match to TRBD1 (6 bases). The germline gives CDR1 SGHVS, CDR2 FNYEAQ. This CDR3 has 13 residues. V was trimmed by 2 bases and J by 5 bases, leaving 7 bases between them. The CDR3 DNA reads TGTGCCAGCAGCTTAAACAGGGACAATGAGCAGTTCTTC. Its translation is CASSLNRDNEQFF.

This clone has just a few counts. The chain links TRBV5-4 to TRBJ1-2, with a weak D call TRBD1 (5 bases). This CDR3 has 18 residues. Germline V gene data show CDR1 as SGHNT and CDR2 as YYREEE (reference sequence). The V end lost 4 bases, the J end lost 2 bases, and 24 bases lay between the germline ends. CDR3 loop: CASSQGPPGTSGNYGYTF. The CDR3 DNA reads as TGTGCCAGCAGCCAGGGTCCGCCGGGTACGAGCGGGAACTATGGCTACACCTTC.

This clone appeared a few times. The DNA for the CDR3 is TGCAGTGCTTGTCCTTTCGACGAGCAGTACTTC. Encoded protein: CSACPFDEQYF. This sequence joins TRBV20-1 and TRBJ2-7; D is uncertain. The V gene's germline CDR1 is DFQATT and CDR2 SNEGSKA (reference sequence). V lost 5 bases, J lost 5 bases, and 10 bases lay in between. This CDR3 comprises 11 residues.

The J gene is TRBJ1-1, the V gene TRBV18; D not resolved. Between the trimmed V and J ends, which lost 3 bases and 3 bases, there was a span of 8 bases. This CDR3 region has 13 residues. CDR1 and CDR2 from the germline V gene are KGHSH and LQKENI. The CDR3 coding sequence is TGTGCCAGCTCACCGGCCGCGGACACTGAAGCTTTCTTT. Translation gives CASSPAADTEAFF.

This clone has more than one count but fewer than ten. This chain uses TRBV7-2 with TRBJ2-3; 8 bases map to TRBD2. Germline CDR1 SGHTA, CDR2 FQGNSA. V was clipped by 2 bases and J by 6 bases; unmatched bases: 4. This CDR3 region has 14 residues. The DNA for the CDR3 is TGTGCCAGCAGCTTAACAGCGGGAGAGGATACGCAGTATTTT. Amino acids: CASSLTAGEDTQYF. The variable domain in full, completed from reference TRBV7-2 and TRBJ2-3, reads GAGVSQSPSNKVTEKGKDVELRCDPISGHTALYWYRQSLGQGLEFLIYFQGNSAPDKSGLPSDRFSAERTGGSVSTLTIQRTQQEDSAVYLCASSLTAGEDTQYFGPGTRLTVL.

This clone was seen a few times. The CDR3 protein is CASSDRGDNEQFF. The CDR3 DNA reads as TGTGCCAGCAGCGACAGGGGAGACAATGAGCAGTTCTTC. The chain combines TRBV9 with TRBJ2-1, with TRBD1 identical over 7 bases. With V trimmed by 3 bases and J by 5 bases, 2 bases remained unmatched. Germline lookup yields CDR1 SGDLS and CDR2 YYNGEE. The CDR3 totals 13 residues.

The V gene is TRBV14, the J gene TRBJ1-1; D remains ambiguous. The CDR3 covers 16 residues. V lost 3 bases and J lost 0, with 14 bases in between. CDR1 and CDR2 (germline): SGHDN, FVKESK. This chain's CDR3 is CASSHFVWPLNTEAFF. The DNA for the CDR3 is TGTGCCAGCAGCCATTTTGTCTGGCCGCTGAACACTGAAGCTTTCTTT. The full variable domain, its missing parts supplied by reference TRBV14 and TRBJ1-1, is EAGVTQFPSHSVIEKGQTVTLRCDPISGHDNLYWYRRVMGKEIKFLLHFVKESKQDESGMPNNRFLAERTGGTYSTLKVQPAELEDSGVYFCASSHFVWPLNTEAFFGQGTRLTVV.

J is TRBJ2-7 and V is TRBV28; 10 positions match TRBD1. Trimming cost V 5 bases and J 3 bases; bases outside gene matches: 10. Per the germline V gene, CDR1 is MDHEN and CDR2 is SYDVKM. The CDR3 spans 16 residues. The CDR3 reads CASSTFRDRGDYEQYF. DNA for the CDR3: TGTGCCAGCAGTACCTTCCGGGACAGGGGTGACTACGAGCAGTACTTC.

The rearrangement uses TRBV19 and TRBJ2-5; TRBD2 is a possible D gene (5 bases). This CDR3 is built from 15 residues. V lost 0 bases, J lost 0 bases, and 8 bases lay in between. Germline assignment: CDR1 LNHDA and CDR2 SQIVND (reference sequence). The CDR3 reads CASSIDGEYQETQYF. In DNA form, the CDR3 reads TGTGCCAGTAGTATAGATGGGGAGTACCAAGAGACCCAGTACTTC.

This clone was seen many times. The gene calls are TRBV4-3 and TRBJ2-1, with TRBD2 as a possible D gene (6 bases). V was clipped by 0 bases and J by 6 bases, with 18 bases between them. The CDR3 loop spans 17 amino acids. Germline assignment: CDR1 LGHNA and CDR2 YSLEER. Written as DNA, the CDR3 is TGCGCCAGCAGCCAAGACCAGGGACTGTCCGGGGGCAATGAGCAGTTCTTC. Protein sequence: CASSQDQGLSGGNEQFF.